The rows below give T cell receptor beta chains drawn from one sample of a study of cytomegalovirus exposure and HLA in healthy donors. The data were produced by immunoSEQ multiplex PCR, yet TCRdb's version contains in-frame clones alone and is incomplete. Altogether 200,000 to 300,000 clones are present, about 86% being singletons, with the ten largest covering roughly 7.4%. Sequencing used PBMCs. The receptors shown here come from a woman aged 55-75 years in good health and CMV-seropositive. The CDR3 runs from the conserved cysteine through the conserved F or W. D genes are given only for firm matches. Clone size is shown for a subset of rows, as once, few, many or a class of expanded clone.

clone size: -; V gene: TRBV5-1; J gene: TRBJ2-7; D gene: -; CDR3 protein: CASSPAGGYEQYF; CDR3 DNA: TGCGCCAGCAGCCCCGCGGGTGGATACGAGCAGTACTTC
clone size: -; V gene: TRBV6-6; J gene: TRBJ1-5; D gene: -; CDR3 protein: CASSYEWGRGYQPQHF; CDR3 DNA: TGTGCCAGCAGTTATGAGTGGGGCCGAGGATATCAGCCCCAGCATTTT
clone size: once; V gene: TRBV5-1; J gene: TRBJ1-1; D gene: TRBD1; CDR3 protein: CASSLGRRQGVNTEAFF; CDR3 DNA: TGCGCCAGCAGCTTGGGGAGGAGACAGGGTGTGAACACTGAAGCTTTCTTT
clone size: -; V gene: TRBV7-2; J gene: TRBJ1-4; D gene: -; CDR3 protein: CASSLFEATNEKLFF; CDR3 DNA: TGTGCCAGCAGCTTATTCGAGGCAACTAATGAAAAACTGTTTTTT
clone size: -; V gene: TRBV7-2; J gene: TRBJ1-1; D gene: -; CDR3 protein: CASSNRRHTEAFF; CDR3 DNA: TGTGCCAGCAGTAACAGGCGACACACTGAAGCTTTCTTT
clone size: -; V gene: TRBV6-5; J gene: TRBJ1-5; D gene: -; CDR3 protein: CASDRKGSNQPQHF; CDR3 DNA: TGTGCCAGTGACAGGAAGGGCAGCAATCAGCCCCAGCATTTT
clone size: -; V gene: TRBV9; J gene: TRBJ2-3; D gene: TRBD1; CDR3 protein: CASSVNPRQGSGSDTQYF; CDR3 DNA: TGTGCCAGCAGCGTAAATCCTAGACAGGGTTCTGGGTCAGATACGCAGTATTTT
clone size: -; V gene: TRBV11-2; J gene: TRBJ2-5; D gene: TRBD2; CDR3 protein: CASSFSGSKTQYF; CDR3 DNA: TGTGCCAGCAGCTTTAGCGGGAGTAAGACCCAGTACTTC
clone size: -; V gene: TRBV4-1; J gene: TRBJ2-2; D gene: TRBD2; CDR3 protein: CASSQGGLAGTNTGELFF; CDR3 DNA: TGCGCCAGCAGCCAAGGGGGACTAGCGGGGACGAACACCGGGGAGCTGTTTTTT
clone size: -; V gene: TRBV7-3; J gene: TRBJ2-1; D gene: TRBD2; CDR3 protein: CASSTLGGLGVNEQFF; CDR3 DNA: TGTGCCAGCAGCACCCTAGGGGGACTAGGGGTCAATGAGCAGTTCTTC
clone size: -; V gene: TRBV29-1; J gene: TRBJ2-3; D gene: -; CDR3 protein: CSVAGRLREDTQYF; CDR3 DNA: TGCAGCGTTGCTGGGAGGCTGAGAGAAGATACGCAGTATTTT
clone size: -; V gene: TRBV29-1; J gene: TRBJ1-5; D gene: -; CDR3 protein: CSVEEDSNQPQHF; CDR3 DNA: TGCAGCGTTGAAGAAGACAGTAATCAGCCCCAGCATTTT
clone size: few; V gene: TRBV2; J gene: TRBJ1-4; D gene: TRBD1; CDR3 protein: CASSEAGQVGEKLFF; CDR3 DNA: TGTGCCAGCAGTGAAGCCGGACAGGTCGGGGAAAAACTGTTTTTT
clone size: -; V gene: TRBV25-1; J gene: TRBJ2-7; D gene: TRBD2; CDR3 protein: CASSKTSGFTEQYF; CDR3 DNA: TGTGCCAGCAGCAAAACTAGCGGTTTTACCGAGCAGTACTTC
clone size: -; V gene: TRBV7-9; J gene: TRBJ1-5; D gene: TRBD1; CDR3 protein: CSSSDRQGWGPQHF; CDR3 DNA: TGTTCCAGCAGCGACAGACAGGGTTGGGGGCCCCAGCATTTT
clone size: -; V gene: TRBV6-1; J gene: TRBJ2-7; D gene: -; CDR3 protein: CASSVGAAYEQYF; CDR3 DNA: TGTGCCAGCAGTGTGGGGGCAGCCTACGAGCAGTACTTC
clone size: -; V gene: TRBV25-1; J gene: TRBJ1-4; D gene: TRBD1; CDR3 protein: CASTRTGGEKLFF; CDR3 DNA: TGTGCCAGCACAAGGACAGGGGGCGAAAAACTGTTTTTT
clone size: -; V gene: TRBV7-9; J gene: TRBJ1-2; D gene: TRBD1; CDR3 protein: CAIQGAGAYYGYTF; CDR3 DNA: TGTGCCATACAGGGGGCTGGGGCTTACTATGGCTACACCTTC
clone size: -; V gene: TRBV7-9; J gene: TRBJ1-2; D gene: TRBD1; CDR3 protein: CASSLGIQGIRGYTF; CDR3 DNA: TGTGCCAGCAGCTTGGGGATACAGGGGATTAGGGGCTACACCTTC
clone size: -; V gene: TRBV10-3; J gene: TRBJ2-1; D gene: TRBD1; CDR3 protein: CAISESGQGEFF; CDR3 DNA: TGTGCCATCAGTGAGTCGGGACAGGGTGAGTTCTTC
clone size: -; V gene: TRBV28; J gene: TRBJ1-1; D gene: -; CDR3 protein: CASGFWEVNTEAFF; CDR3 DNA: TGTGCCAGCGGTTTCTGGGAGGTGAACACTGAAGCTTTCTTT
clone size: -; V gene: TRBV5-4; J gene: TRBJ2-1; D gene: TRBD2; CDR3 protein: CASSRSGVSYNEQFF; CDR3 DNA: TGTGCCAGCAGCCGTAGCGGGGTCTCCTACAATGAGCAGTTCTTC
clone size: -; V gene: TRBV5-1; J gene: TRBJ1-3; D gene: -; CDR3 protein: CASSLAQGGGNTIYF; CDR3 DNA: TGCGCCAGCAGCTTGGCGCAGGGTGGTGGAAACACCATATATTTT
clone size: -; V gene: TRBV5-1; J gene: TRBJ2-1; D gene: TRBD2; CDR3 protein: CASRSIRLTGTSNNEQFF; CDR3 DNA: TGCGCCAGCAGATCAATCCGACTTACCGGGACTAGCAACAATGAGCAGTTCTTC
clone size: -; V gene: TRBV7-3; J gene: TRBJ2-1; D gene: -; CDR3 protein: CASSPTATDIYNEQFF; CDR3 DNA: TGTGCCAGCAGCCCAACCGCCACGGACATATACAATGAGCAGTTCTTC
clone size: -; V gene: TRBV7-3; J gene: TRBJ2-7; D gene: -; CDR3 protein: CASSELEQYF; CDR3 DNA: TGTGCCAGCAGCGAGCTTGAGCAGTACTTC
clone size: -; V gene: TRBV6-6; J gene: TRBJ2-3; D gene: TRBD2; CDR3 protein: CASSRASGTLTDTQYF; CDR3 DNA: TGTGCCAGCAGCCGCGCTAGCGGGACACTCACAGATACGCAGTATTTT
clone size: -; V gene: TRBV19; J gene: TRBJ2-7; D gene: TRBD1; CDR3 protein: CASSPKTGTVRAYEQYF; CDR3 DNA: TGTGCCAGTAGTCCGAAAACGGGGACAGTGAGGGCCTACGAGCAGTACTTC
clone size: few; V gene: TRBV14; J gene: TRBJ1-1; D gene: -; CDR3 protein: CASSPGTPKGAFF; CDR3 DNA: TGTGCCAGCAGCCCCGGGACACCCAAAGGAGCTTTCTTT
clone size: few; V gene: TRBV28; J gene: TRBJ1-1; D gene: -; CDR3 protein: CASSFRGTEAFF; CDR3 DNA: TGTGCCAGCAGTTTTCGAGGGACTGAAGCTTTCTTT
clone size: -; V gene: TRBV9; J gene: TRBJ2-1; D gene: TRBD1; CDR3 protein: CASSEQGAYNEQFF; CDR3 DNA: TGTGCCAGCAGCGAACAGGGGGCCTACAATGAGCAGTTCTTC
clone size: -; V gene: TRBV2; J gene: TRBJ1-3; D gene: -; CDR3 protein: CASNSAGWQNTIYF; CDR3 DNA: TGTGCCAGCAACTCGGCGGGCTGGCAGAACACCATATATTTT
clone size: -; V gene: TRBV11-2; J gene: TRBJ1-5; D gene: TRBD1; CDR3 protein: CASSLETGFGQPQHF; CDR3 DNA: TGTGCCAGCAGCTTAGAGACAGGGTTCGGTCAGCCCCAGCATTTT
clone size: -; V gene: TRBV11-2; J gene: TRBJ2-7; D gene: TRBD2; CDR3 protein: CASSLGGRRNEQYF; CDR3 DNA: TGTGCCAGCAGCTTGGGCGGGAGGCGGAACGAGCAGTACTTC
clone size: -; V gene: TRBV30; J gene: TRBJ2-1; D gene: TRBD1; CDR3 protein: CAWGQGYNEQFF; CDR3 DNA: TGTGCCTGGGGACAGGGATACAATGAGCAGTTCTTC
clone size: few; V gene: TRBV6-5; J gene: TRBJ1-1; D gene: -; CDR3 protein: CASSYGRGTEAFF; CDR3 DNA: TGTGCCAGCAGTTATGGGAGAGGGACTGAAGCTTTCTTT
clone size: -; V gene: TRBV4-1; J gene: TRBJ2-1; D gene: -; CDR3 protein: CASSPQPVEHEQFF; CDR3 DNA: TGCGCCAGCAGCCCCCAACCAGTTGAACATGAGCAGTTCTTC
clone size: -; V gene: TRBV12-5; J gene: TRBJ2-1; D gene: -; CDR3 protein: CASGRPGPSYNEQFF; CDR3 DNA: TGTGCTAGTGGCCGCCCAGGGCCATCCTACAATGAGCAGTTCTTC
clone size: -; V gene: TRBV25-1; J gene: TRBJ1-2; D gene: TRBD1; CDR3 protein: CATEGQGNYGYTF; CDR3 DNA: TGTGCCACCGAGGGACAGGGCAACTATGGCTACACCTTC
clone size: -; V gene: TRBV19; J gene: TRBJ2-7; D gene: -; CDR3 protein: CASSPLYSNPHYEQYF; CDR3 DNA: TGTGCCAGTAGCCCTCTTTACAGTAACCCACACTACGAGCAGTACTTC
clone size: -; V gene: TRBV15; J gene: TRBJ2-7; D gene: TRBD1; CDR3 protein: CATSRNYDRAYEQYF; CDR3 DNA: TGTGCCACCAGCAGGAATTATGACAGGGCCTACGAGCAGTACTTC
clone size: -; V gene: TRBV5-1; J gene: TRBJ1-2; D gene: -; CDR3 protein: CASSFGAGLGYGYTF; CDR3 DNA: TGCGCCAGCAGCTTCGGTGCGGGTTTAGGCTATGGCTACACCTTC
clone size: -; V gene: TRBV4-1; J gene: TRBJ1-3; D gene: TRBD1; CDR3 protein: CASSQFWDRTGNTIYF; CDR3 DNA: TGCGCCAGCAGCCAATTTTGGGACAGGACTGGAAACACCATATATTTT
clone size: -; V gene: TRBV5-1; J gene: TRBJ1-1; D gene: -; CDR3 protein: CASSYYENTEAFF; CDR3 DNA: TGCGCCAGCAGCTACTATGAGAACACTGAAGCTTTCTTT
clone size: -; V gene: TRBV5-1; J gene: TRBJ2-2; D gene: TRBD2; CDR3 protein: CASTLWLAGGTGELFF; CDR3 DNA: TGCGCCAGCACTTTGTGGCTAGCGGGAGGGACCGGGGAGCTGTTTTTT